This TCR beta chain derives from a study of PD-1 blockade in classical Hodgkin lymphoma. As regards this clone: Its antigen remains unknown.

Specified time point: cycle 4 day 1 (C4D1), after 6 weeks of nivolumab. No patient escaped relapse after autologous stem cell transplantation, and brentuximab vedotin exposure varied. The protocol was immunoSEQ multiplex PCR, while the TCRdb copy is restricted to in-frame clones and leaves out a portion. This table has approximately 20,000 clones, about 84% appearing once. General study results and limits: By C4D1 there was a significant rise in CD4+ TCR diversity but not in CD8+ TCR diversity.

The CDR3 consists of 15 residues. From germline, CDR1 is LGHNT and CDR2 FRNRAP. Deletions cut 0 bases from V and 6 bases from J, with 11 bases between. The rearrangement uses TRBV12-5 and TRBJ2-2; D gene ambiguous. The sample here was peripheral blood mononuclear cells (PBMCs), taken before the fourth cycle of nivolumab. The TCR comes from a human donor with classical Hodgkin lymphoma. CDR3 coding DNA: TGTGCTAGTGGTTTGGTACATGGTGGGGCCGGGGAGCTGTTTTTT. Translation gives CASGLVHGGAGELFF. Full variable domain (remainder filled in from reference TRBV12-5 and TRBJ2-2): DARVTQTPRHKVTEMGQEVTMRCQPILGHNTVFWYRQTMMQGLELLAYFRNRAPLDDSGMPKDRFSAEMPDATLATLKIQPSEPRDSAVYFCASGLVHGGAGELFFGEGSRLTVL.